The rows below give T cell receptor beta chains drawn from one sample of a study of naive and memory T cell subsets. TCRdb used MiXCR to reprocess the 5' RACE reads, holding one entry per CDR3 protein. Of 30,000 or so distinct CDR3 sequences detected, 15% to 20% appear once; the ten largest clones hold roughly 2.5%. The receptors here all came from a female donor in good health. The CDR3 runs from the conserved cysteine through the conserved F or W. A D gene is named only where the DNA matches it firmly. Some rows mark clone size as missing; the rest say once, few, many or name a class of expanded clone.

V gene,J gene,clone size,D gene,CDR3 protein,CDR3 DNA
TRBV7-9,TRBJ1-2,many,TRBD1,CASSSTGGFSGYTF,TGTGCCAGCAGCTCGACAGGGGGTTTTAGTGGCTACACCTTC
TRBV29-1,TRBJ1-2,-,TRBD1,CSGGDRGYGYTF,TGCAGCGGCGGGGACAGGGGATATGGCTACACCTTC
TRBV5-5,TRBJ2-1,-,-,CASSSDTSPYNEQFF,TGTGCCAGCAGTTCAGACACATCCCCCTACAATGAGCAGTTCTTC
TRBV4-2,TRBJ2-7,-,-,CASSQEQAFDEQYF,TGTGCCAGCAGCCAAGAACAGGCGTTCGACGAGCAGTACTTC
TRBV5-1,TRBJ2-5,few,-,CASSLTDNQETQYF,TGCGCCAGCAGCTTGACAGATAACCAAGAGACCCAGTACTTC
TRBV3-1,TRBJ2-3,many,TRBD2,CASSQRGKSDTQYF,TGTGCCAGCAGCCAGCGGGGGAAGTCAGATACGCAGTATTTT
TRBV7-2,TRBJ2-3,-,-,CASSLVAGGTDTQYF,TGTGCCAGCAGCTTAGTCGCAGGGGGCACAGATACGCAGTATTTT
TRBV6-5,TRBJ1-2,-,TRBD1,CASSYRAGGYGDTF,TGTGCCAGCAGTTACCGGGCAGGGGGCTATGGCGACACCTTC
TRBV10-3,TRBJ1-1,few,-,CAIKTSGGNTEAFF,TGTGCCATCAAAACCAGTGGTGGGAACACTGAAGCTTTCTTT
TRBV18,TRBJ1-4,-,TRBD1,CASSPDRDREKLFF,TGTGCCAGCTCACCGGACAGGGATCGTGAAAAACTGTTTTTT
TRBV10-2,TRBJ2-3,few,-,CASFEQPRFTDTQYF,TGCGCCAGCTTCGAACAGCCGAGATTCACAGATACGCAGTATTTT
TRBV6-5,TRBJ1-6,-,TRBD1,CASSLRQGSPLHF,TGTGCCAGCAGTCTCCGACAGGGATCACCCCTCCACTTT
TRBV7-3,TRBJ2-3,few,TRBD2,CASSYGTSGGPSSTDTQYF,TGTGCCAGCAGCTATGGGACTAGCGGGGGACCTTCTAGCACAGATACGCAGTATTTT
TRBV20-1,TRBJ1-2,few,TRBD1,CSAPGTAKGTRGYTF,TGCAGTGCTCCGGGGACAGCTAAAGGAACAAGAGGCTACACCTTC
TRBV12-3/TRBV12-4,TRBJ1-1,many,-,CASSLRRMNTEAFF,TGTGCCAGCAGTTTACGGCGGATGAACACTGAAGCTTTCTTT
TRBV20-1,TRBJ2-3,many,-,CSARELGEDTQYF,TGCAGTGCTAGAGAATTGGGTGAAGATACGCAGTATTTT
TRBV6-5,TRBJ1-2,few,-,CASSRGRAYGYTF,TGTGCCAGCAGCCGCGGACGGGCCTATGGCTACACCTTC
TRBV29-1,TRBJ2-7,once,-,CSVLTGPYEQYF,TGCAGCGTTTTGACAGGTCCCTACGAGCAGTACTTC
TRBV6-1,TRBJ1-1,-,-,CASSEAGFTEAFF,TGTGCCAGCAGTGAAGCCGGGTTTACTGAAGCTTTCTTT
TRBV9,TRBJ1-2,few,-,CASSVQGNGYGYTF,TGTGCCAGCAGCGTACAAGGGAATGGCTATGGCTACACCTTC
TRBV11-2,TRBJ2-3,few,-,CASSRGGLTVDTQYF,TGTGCCAGCAGCCGCGGGGGCCTTACTGTGGATACGCAGTATTTT
TRBV12-3/TRBV12-4,TRBJ1-1,-,TRBD1,CASSPYTQGARTEAFF,TGTGCCAGCAGTCCGTATACTCAGGGGGCGAGGACTGAAGCTTTCTTT
TRBV15,TRBJ2-2,many,TRBD2,CATSRDWERGGAGELFF,TGTGCCACCAGCAGAGATTGGGAGCGGGGGGGCGCCGGGGAGCTGTTTTTT
TRBV6-1,TRBJ1-1,few,-,CASSEAGSNTEAFF,TGTGCCAGCAGTGAAGCGGGTAGCAACACTGAAGCTTTCTTT
TRBV10-3,TRBJ1-6,-,-,CAISDTGSSPLHF,TGTGCCATCAGTGATACGGGTTCCTCACCCCTCCACTTT
TRBV5-1,TRBJ2-5,-,-,CASSLEETQYF,TGCGCCAGCAGCTTAGAAGAGACCCAGTACTTC
TRBV6-4,TRBJ2-2,many,-,CASSADPGNTGELFF,TGTGCCAGCAGTGCCGACCCGGGGAACACCGGGGAGCTGTTTTTT
TRBV6-6,TRBJ1-5,-,TRBD1,CASRRGQGGGQPQHF,TGTGCCAGCAGGAGGGGACAGGGCGGGGGTCAGCCCCAGCATTTT
TRBV6-6,TRBJ1-5,many,-,CASSFSLGQGNQPQHF,TGTGCCAGCAGTTTTTCACTTGGGCAGGGGAATCAGCCCCAGCATTTT
TRBV6-5,TRBJ2-6,medium-sized,-,CASSYGVSVLRSGANVLTF,TGTGCCAGCAGTTACGGCGTGTCAGTACTACGATCTGGGGCCAACGTCCTGACTTTC
TRBV6-2/TRBV6-3,TRBJ1-5,few,TRBD1,CASSLRDRKDQPQHF,TGTGCCAGCAGCCTCCGGGACAGGAAGGATCAGCCCCAGCATTTT
TRBV7-9,TRBJ2-7,few,-,CASSRGREQYF,TGTGCCAGCAGCCGAGGACGCGAGCAGTACTTC
TRBV2,TRBJ2-1,many,-,CASSEEILISYNEQFF,TGTGCCAGCAGTGAAGAAATCTTGATCTCCTACAATGAGCAGTTCTTC
TRBV11-1,TRBJ1-1,-,-,CASRGLQGRTEAFF,TGTGCCAGCAGGGGGTTACAGGGTCGCACTGAAGCTTTCTTT
TRBV27,TRBJ1-5,few,-,CASSPGHNIGTQHF,TGTGCCAGCAGTCCGGGACACAATATTGGGACCCAGCATTTT
TRBV20-1,TRBJ1-1,many,-,CSAREPRVAEAFF,TGCAGTGCTAGAGAGCCCAGGGTCGCTGAAGCTTTCTTT
TRBV29-1,TRBJ2-5,-,TRBD2,CSVGASGGYTGETQYF,TGCAGCGTTGGGGCTAGCGGGGGGTATACTGGGGAGACCCAGTACTTC
TRBV12-3/TRBV12-4,TRBJ1-1,-,-,CASSSSRRLSHSEAFF,TGTGCCAGCAGTTCGTCCCGACGGCTTTCACATAGTGAAGCTTTCTTT
TRBV29-1,TRBJ1-1,many,-,CSVAAGQITEAFF,TGCAGCGTTGCGGCCGGACAGATCACTGAAGCTTTCTTT
TRBV5-1,TRBJ2-1,few,TRBD1,CASSLEGQGVREQFF,TGCGCCAGCAGCTTGGAGGGACAGGGGGTTAGGGAGCAGTTCTTC
TRBV6-6,TRBJ1-1,many,-,CASSYSLSGSEAFF,TGTGCCAGCAGTTACTCGTTGTCGGGAAGTGAAGCTTTCTTT
TRBV20-1,TRBJ1-5,many,TRBD1,CSAPDRESNQPQHF,TGCAGTGCTCCTGACAGGGAGAGCAATCAGCCCCAGCATTTT
TRBV20-1,TRBJ2-7,many,-,CSARVAPQGEQYF,TGCAGTGCTAGAGTGGCCCCCCAAGGCGAGCAGTACTTC
TRBV3-1,TRBJ1-1,many,-,CASSGQGNTEAFF,TGCGCCAGCAGCGGTCAGGGGAACACTGAAGCTTTCTTT
TRBV18,TRBJ2-3,-,-,CASSPPWPDTQYF,TGTGCCAGCTCACCACCGTGGCCAGATACGCAGTATTTT
TRBV20-1,TRBJ2-7,many,TRBD1,CSAQDRVGEMSYEQYF,TGCAGTGCCCAGGACAGGGTAGGAGAGATGTCCTACGAGCAGTACTTC
TRBV20-1,TRBJ2-7,many,-,CSARPRGAGEQYF,TGCAGTGCTAGACCCAGGGGCGCCGGGGAGCAGTACTTC
TRBV7-9,TRBJ1-1,many,-,CASSSGYTEAFF,TGTGCCAGCAGCTCCGGGTACACTGAAGCTTTCTTT
TRBV20-1,TRBJ1-4,many,TRBD1,CSAPDRVVTNEKLFF,TGCAGTGCTCCGGACAGGGTCGTGACTAATGAAAAACTGTTTTTT
TRBV15,TRBJ2-5,once,-,CATSRDSQRGGETQNF,TGTGCCACCAGCAGAGATTCCCAAAGGGGTGGAGAGACCCAGAACTTC
TRBV6-6,TRBJ1-1,-,-,CASSYRTYNTEAFF,TGTGCCAGCAGTTACAGGACATATAACACTGAAGCTTTCTTT
TRBV5-6,TRBJ1-4,-,TRBD1,CASSLVRDSLNEKLFF,TGTGCCAGCAGCTTGGTCAGGGACAGCCTTAATGAAAAACTGTTTTTT
TRBV6-5,TRBJ2-5,few,TRBD2,CASSYSRTSVLGTQYF,TGTGCCAGCAGTTACTCGAGGACTAGCGTCTTGGGGACCCAGTACTTC
TRBV5-1,TRBJ2-5,many,-,CASSLRRGPRETQYF,TGCGCCAGCAGCTTGCGGCGGGGCCCTCGAGAGACCCAGTACTTC
TRBV24-1,TRBJ1-2,-,-,CATSDSGGYTF,TGTGCCACCAGTGATTCTGGAGGCTACACCTTC
TRBV5-1,TRBJ2-3,-,TRBD1,CASSSGQATDTQYF,TGCGCCAGCAGCTCCGGACAGGCTACAGATACGCAGTATTTT
TRBV6-5,TRBJ2-7,many,TRBD2,CASSTRTGLATYEQYF,TGTGCCAGCAGTACAAGAACGGGACTAGCGACGTACGAGCAGTACTTC
TRBV6-1,TRBJ1-1,-,-,CASTQVTNTEAFF,TGTGCCAGCACCCAGGTTACGAACACTGAAGCTTTCTTT
TRBV6-5,TRBJ2-7,many,-,CASSTYGGNSYEQYF,TGTGCCAGCAGTACCTATGGAGGGAACTCCTACGAGCAGTACTTC
TRBV7-8,TRBJ2-3,few,-,CASSRQGGATDTQYF,TGTGCCAGCAGCCGTCAGGGGGGGGCGACAGATACGCAGTATTTT